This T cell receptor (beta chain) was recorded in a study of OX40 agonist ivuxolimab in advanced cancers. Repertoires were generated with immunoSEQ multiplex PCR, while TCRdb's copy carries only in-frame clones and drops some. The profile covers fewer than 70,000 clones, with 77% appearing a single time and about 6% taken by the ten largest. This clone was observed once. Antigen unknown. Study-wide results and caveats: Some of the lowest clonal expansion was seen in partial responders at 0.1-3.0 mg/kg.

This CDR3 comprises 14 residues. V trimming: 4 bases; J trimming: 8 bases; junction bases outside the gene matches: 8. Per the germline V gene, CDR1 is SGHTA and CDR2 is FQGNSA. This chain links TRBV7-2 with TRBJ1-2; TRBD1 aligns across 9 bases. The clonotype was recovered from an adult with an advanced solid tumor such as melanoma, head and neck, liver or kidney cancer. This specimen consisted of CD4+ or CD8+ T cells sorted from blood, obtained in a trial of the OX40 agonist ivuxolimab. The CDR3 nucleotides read TGTGCCAGCAGCTCCGGTACAGGGGGCCGGGGCTACACCTTC. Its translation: CASSSGTGGRGYTF. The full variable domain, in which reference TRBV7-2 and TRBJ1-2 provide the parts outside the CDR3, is GAGVSQSPSNKVTEKGKDVELRCDPISGHTALYWYRQSLGQGLEFLIYFQGNSAPDKSGLPSDRFSAERTGGSVSTLTIQRTQQEDSAVYLCASSSGTGGRGYTFGSGTRLTVV.